A selection of T cell receptor beta chains follows, all from one sample in a study of CD8 T cells in ankylosing spondylitis. TCRdb ran MiXCR on the 5' RACE reads and lists one entry per CDR3 protein. The sample lists about 190,000 distinct CDR3 sequences; over 10% were seen once. Sequenced sample: blood, either unsorted or a sorted T cell fraction (not recorded which). The receptor set was obtained from a female donor with ankylosing spondylitis or in good health (not recorded which). Both conserved end residues are part of each CDR3. The D gene is left open where the match is weak. Size is stated for part of the rows, as once, few or many counts, or as a class when the clone is expanded.

size,J,D,V,DNA,CDR3
-,TRBJ2-6,TRBD2,TRBV3-1,TGTGCCAGCAGCCGAGCATCAGGGGCGGGAGGCTCTGGGGCCAACGTCCTGACTTTC,CASSRASGAGGSGANVLTF
-,TRBJ2-1,TRBD2,TRBV20-1,TGCAGTGCCGCGGGAGTCAGGGACAATGAGCAGTTCTTC,CSAAGVRDNEQFF
-,TRBJ2-1,-,TRBV7-3,TGTGCCAGCAGCTTGGACGGAGTAATAAATGAGCAGTTCTTC,CASSLDGVINEQFF
many,TRBJ1-4,TRBD1,TRBV5-6,TGTGCCAGCAGCCGGGGACAGGGAAATGAAAAACTGTTTTTT,CASSRGQGNEKLFF
many,TRBJ1-5,-,TRBV5-6,TGTGCCAGCAGCTTGGGGTCCCAGCCCCAGCATTTT,CASSLGSQPQHF
many,TRBJ2-3,TRBD2,TRBV7-8,TGTGCCAGCAGCGAGGGACTAGCGGGAGGAATGTCATGGGATACGCAGTATTTT,CASSEGLAGGMSWDTQYF
many,TRBJ1-5,-,TRBV12-3/TRBV12-4,TGTGCCAGCGGTAGATCCGGGACAAGAAGCAATCAGCCCCAGCATTTT,CASGRSGTRSNQPQHF
many,TRBJ2-1,TRBD2,TRBV9,TGTGCCAGCAGCGTAGCGGGAGGGCCTAAGAATGAGCAGTTCTTC,CASSVAGGPKNEQFF
many,TRBJ1-4,-,TRBV11-2,TGTGCCAGCAGCTTAGTCTGGTTGGTGGGGGGAGCTGAAAAACTGTTTTTT,CASSLVWLVGGAEKLFF
-,TRBJ2-1,TRBD2,TRBV5-1,TGCGCCTGCACCACGGGACTAGCGGACTACAATGAGCAGTTCTTC,CACTTGLADYNEQFF
many,TRBJ1-1,TRBD1,TRBV20-1,TGCAGTGCTAGACTAGACAGGGTCAACACTGAAGCTTTCTTT,CSARLDRVNTEAFF
many,TRBJ1-6,-,TRBV19,TGTGCCAGTACCACTGGAAGGGGGGACAATTCACCCCTCCACTTT,CASTTGRGDNSPLHF
-,TRBJ2-5,-,TRBV20-1,TGCAGTGCTAAGAGAGGCCTGATTGAGACCCAGTACTTC,CSAKRGLIETQYF
many,TRBJ2-7,-,TRBV21-1,TGTGCCAGCAGCAAAGATGGTACTCACCGTCGCCTTTACGAGCAGTACTTC,CASSKDGTHRRLYEQYF
many,TRBJ2-5,-,TRBV12-3/TRBV12-4,TGTGCCAGCAGTTTAAGGCTTATGGAGACCCAGTACTTC,CASSLRLMETQYF